The rows below give T cell receptor beta chains drawn from one sample of a study of identical twins. TCRdb re-called the 5' RACE reads with MiXCR, one entry per CDR3 protein. The table shows 1.5 million or so distinct CDR3 sequences, with about 31% occurring only once. The sample was cord blood. The receptors stem from a newborn girl in good health. The CDR3 runs from the conserved cysteine through the conserved F or W. The order of the fields is J gene, D gene, clone size, V gene, CDR3 protein, CDR3 DNA. A D gene is named only where the DNA matches it firmly. Size tells how often a clone was seen (once, few, many) or the class of an expanded clone, and some rows leave it out.

>TRBJ1-5|-|few|TRBV1
CTSSKAGLLNQPQHF
TGCACCAGCAGCAAAGCCGGACTGCTAAATCAGCCCCAGCATTTT
>TRBJ2-6|TRBD1|few|TRBV6-2/TRBV6-3
CASSPNYRDSRTSGANVLTF
TGTGCCAGCAGTCCGAACTACCGGGACAGTCGCACCTCTGGGGCCAACGTCCTGACTTTC
>TRBJ1-1|-|-|TRBV6-5
CASWTGHPGTTEAFF
TGTGCCAGCTGGACGGGACACCCGGGGACCACTGAAGCTTTCTTT
>TRBJ2-7|TRBD1|-|TRBV20-1
CSARGDRVIYEQYF
TGCAGTGCTAGAGGAGACAGGGTGATATACGAGCAGTACTTC
>TRBJ2-1|TRBD2|many|TRBV27
CASSFRGLAGSYNEQFF
TGTGCCAGCAGTTTCAGGGGCCTAGCGGGTTCCTACAATGAGCAGTTCTTC
>TRBJ1-4|-|few|TRBV6-5
CASSLPGVGEKLFF
TGTGCCAGCAGTTTACCAGGCGTCGGTGAAAAACTGTTTTTT
>TRBJ1-4|TRBD1|few|TRBV5-6
CASSWDRQNEKLFF
TGTGCCAGCAGCTGGGACAGACAAAATGAAAAACTGTTTTTT
>TRBJ2-2|-|-|TRBV5-1
CASSLPDRSNTGELFF
TGCGCCAGCAGCTTGCCCGACAGGTCGAACACCGGGGAGCTGTTTTTT
>TRBJ2-7|-|few|TRBV5-1
CASSLWERAIYEQYF
TGCGCCAGCAGCTTGTGGGAGCGGGCTATCTACGAGCAGTACTTC
>TRBJ2-5|-|-|TRBV5-4
CAGSVGQKETQYF
TGTGCCGGCAGCGTCGGACAAAAAGAGACCCAGTACTTC
>TRBJ2-3|TRBD2|few|TRBV9
CASSVRPPGLAVTDTQYF
TGTGCCAGCAGCGTGAGACCCCCGGGACTAGCGGTTACAGATACGCAGTATTTT
>TRBJ2-7|TRBD2|many|TRBV28
CASSLLAGSYEQYF
TGTGCCAGCAGTTTACTAGCGGGCTCCTACGAGCAGTACTTC
>TRBJ2-3|-|few|TRBV5-1
CASSYDRLSTDTQYF
TGCGCCAGCAGTTATGATCGATTAAGCACAGATACGCAGTATTTT
>TRBJ2-3|-|-|TRBV9
CASSVPGLSGDTQYF
TGTGCCAGCAGCGTCCCAGGGCTTTCGGGGGATACGCAGTATTTT
>TRBJ2-7|TRBD2|-|TRBV20-1
CSVAGGTYEQYF
TGCAGTGTCGCGGGGGGGACCTACGAGCAGTACTTC
>TRBJ2-7|-|-|TRBV5-6
CASSYYPHEQYF
TGTGCCAGCAGCTACTATCCCCACGAGCAGTACTTC
>TRBJ2-1|TRBD2|-|TRBV29-1
CSVALAGGLYNEQFF
TGCAGCGTTGCCCTAGCGGGGGGCCTCTACAATGAGCAGTTCTTC
>TRBJ2-2|TRBD1|few|TRBV28
CASSLATGGIGELFF
TGTGCCAGCAGTTTAGCTACAGGGGGCATCGGGGAGCTGTTTTTT
>TRBJ1-1|-|few|TRBV4-1
CASSQDRRKEDTEAFF
TGCGCCAGCAGCCAAGACAGGAGAAAGGAGGACACTGAAGCTTTCTTT
>TRBJ2-3|TRBD2|few|TRBV7-2
CASSLSLAGRGTDTQYF
TGTGCCAGCAGCTTATCACTAGCGGGAAGGGGCACAGATACGCAGTATTTT
>TRBJ2-7|TRBD2|-|TRBV10-3
CAIGGEDEQYF
TGTGCCATCGGGGGGGAGGACGAGCAGTACTTC
>TRBJ1-5|-|few|TRBV28
CASTDQGSPNQPQHF
TGTGCCAGCACCGACCAGGGGTCCCCCAATCAGCCCCAGCATTTT
>TRBJ2-3|-|-|TRBV7-8
CASSFPRPKRRGATDTQYF
TGTGCCAGCAGCTTCCCACGACCTAAGCGGCGGGGAGCCACAGATACGCAGTATTTT
>TRBJ2-4|-|-|TRBV6-5
CASSYLATGAKNIQYF
TGTGCCAGCAGTTACCTGGCCACAGGGGCCAAAAACATTCAGTACTTC
>TRBJ1-5|TRBD1|-|TRBV19
CASSIRPDRGLVRSNQPQHF
TGTGCCAGTAGTATCCGCCCGGACAGGGGTCTTGTTAGGAGCAATCAGCCCCAGCATTTT
>TRBJ2-5|TRBD2|-|TRBV7-2
CASSHRRLAGGRETQYF
TGTGCCAGCAGCCACCGGAGACTAGCGGGAGGCCGAGAGACCCAGTACTTC
>TRBJ1-1|-|few|TRBV12-3/TRBV12-4
CASSFGSTEAFF
TGTGCCAGCAGTTTTGGGAGCACTGAAGCTTTCTTT
>TRBJ1-2|TRBD1|many|TRBV6-6
CASRQRQGLNYGYTF
TGTGCCAGCAGGCAGAGACAGGGGCTTAACTATGGCTACACCTTC
>TRBJ1-2|TRBD1|few|TRBV5-8
CASSLVGTARNYGYTF
TGTGCCAGCAGCTTGGTGGGGACAGCCAGAAACTATGGCTACACCTTC